This T cell receptor beta chain appears in the sequencing data of a study of T cell responses to AZD1222 COVID-19 vaccine. As to this clone: Its specificity is unknown.

Study-wide results and caveats: Close to half of all spike-specific TCRs reportedly target regions of the variants that are unmutated. It should be noted that donors were predominantly white British and more often female, and clonal diversity was possibly underestimated. Baseline serostatus was positive in only six AZD1222 recipients. The breadth and depth of Spike-specific TCRs increased once two AZD1222 doses had been given.

Clones were sequenced by immunoSEQ multiplex PCR, and TCRdb holds only the in-frame ones, with some missing. This repertoire shows about 180,000 clones, 70% to 90% found once; its top ten account for approximately 26%. V gave up 0 bases and J gave up 6 bases, with 12 bases separating them. CDR3 length: 15 residues. In germline, CDR1 is MGHRA, CDR2 YSYEKL. The receptor's source is an adult who received the AZD1222 COVID-19 vaccine. The material sequenced was peripheral blood, taken 28 days after the second AZD1222 dose. J is TRBJ2-4 and V is TRBV4-1; the D gene is possibly TRBD2 (6 bases). The DNA for the CDR3 is TGCGCCAGCAGCCAAGAAACGGGAGTCCTAAACATTCAGTACTTC. It yields the protein CASSQETGVLNIQYF.